This T cell receptor (beta chain) was identified in a study of CD8+CD57+ T cells in acquired aplastic anemia. Study-wide context: Sorted CD4+ and CD8+ cells gave a mean 3.2 ug DNA, range about 0.19 to 27.4 ug.

Germline lookup yields CDR1 SGHTA and CDR2 FQGTGA. CDR3 size: 16 residues. Findings of the study overall: Around 29 shared CD8+ CDR3s appeared highly expressed within patients' immunodominant clones.

A remark on this clonotype: As yet, its antigen is unknown. An end of the junction does not agree with germline; a read error may underlie this.

According to the study, genomic DNA was the template for TCR beta VDJ and CDR3 profiling. TCRdb itself ran the reads through MiXCR, one entry per CDR3 protein. The data contain hundreds of thousands of distinct CDR3 sequences, 60% to 80% of them seen just once; the ten biggest clones take up more than 3.5%. The clonotype comes from a human donor in good health, serving as a control. What was sequenced was sorted CD4+, CD8+, or CD8+CD57+ T cells (not recorded which) from PBMCs. The chain combines TRBV7-3 with TRBJ2-6, with no clear D. This CDR3 is CASSYSPSSGANVLTF. CDR3 nucleotide sequence: TGCGCCAGCAGCTACAGTCCTTCGTCTGGGGCCAACGTCCTGACTTTC.